This T cell receptor beta chain was documented in a study of OX40 agonist ivuxolimab in advanced cancers. Study context: Prior anti-PD-1, anti-PD-L1 or anti-CTLA-4 therapy did not bar entry, and more than 35% had some.

Blood samples were obtained at baseline, cycle 4 day 1, and cycle 7 day 1. This clone was observed a few times. Produced via immunoSEQ multiplex PCR; TCRdb's table is partial and in-frame only. The table includes tens of thousands of clones, roughly 85% detected once. Trimming left V 4 bases short and J 2 bases short, with 13 bases between. This CDR3 has 15 residues. The germline V gene has CDR1 SGDLS and CDR2 YYNGEE. The TCR sequence derives from an adult with an advanced solid tumor such as melanoma, head and neck, liver or kidney cancer. The starting material was CD4+ or CD8+ T cells sorted from blood, obtained in a trial of the OX40 agonist ivuxolimab. V is TRBV9 and J is TRBJ1-5, with no clear D. Here the CDR3 DNA reads TGTGCCAGCAGCCCCCCGGGGTACGGCAATCAGCCCCAGCATTTT. Translation gives CASSPPGYGNQPQHF. Supplemented by reference TRBV9 and TRBJ1-5, the full variable domain reads DSGVTQTPKHLITATGQRVTLRCSPRSGDLSVYWYQQSLDQGLQFLIQYYNGEERAKGNILERFSAQQFPDLHSELNLSSLELGDSALYFCASSPPGYGNQPQHFGDGTRLSIL.